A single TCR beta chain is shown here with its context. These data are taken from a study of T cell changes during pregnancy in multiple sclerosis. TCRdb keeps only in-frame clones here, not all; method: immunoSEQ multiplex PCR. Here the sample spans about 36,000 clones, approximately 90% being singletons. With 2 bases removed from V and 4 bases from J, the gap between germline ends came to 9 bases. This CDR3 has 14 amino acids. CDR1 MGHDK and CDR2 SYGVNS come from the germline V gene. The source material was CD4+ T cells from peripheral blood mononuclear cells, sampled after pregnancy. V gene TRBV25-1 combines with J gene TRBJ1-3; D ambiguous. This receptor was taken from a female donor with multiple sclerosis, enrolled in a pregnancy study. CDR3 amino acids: CASSERLSGNTIYF. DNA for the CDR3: TGTGCCAGCAGTGAACGCTTGAGCGGAAACACCATATATTTT.